This passage covers 15 T cell receptor beta chains from one sample sequenced in a study of blood T cell repertoires in COVID-19. TCRdb's copy holds only in-frame clones and misses some; the assay was immunoSEQ multiplex PCR. Counted here are roughly 190,000 clones, 83% occurring once; the ten biggest clones make up around 6.3%. Input material: peripheral blood. The receptors here all came from a woman between 35 and 50 years old with acute or convalescent COVID-19.

This chain links TRBV29-1 with TRBJ1-4, with TRBD1 as a possible D gene (5 bases). There are 13 residues in the CDR3. V gave up 2 bases and J gave up 10 bases, with 14 bases separating them. Germline V gene sequence: CDR1 SQVTM, CDR2 ANQGSEA. The chain's CDR3 is CSVETQGVGKLFF. DNA of the CDR3: TGCAGCGTTGAAACCCAAGGGGTCGGAAAACTGTTTTTT.

The J gene is TRBJ1-3, the V gene TRBV12-3 or TRBV12-4; D is unresolved. The CDR3 covers 13 residues. V shed 2 bases and J shed 2 bases, with 4 bases lying between them. The CDR3 reads CASSLTTGNTIYF. CDR3 nucleotides: TGTGCCAGCAGTTTAACTACTGGAAACACCATATATTTT.

V usage is TRBV11-2 and J usage is TRBJ1-2, with D perhaps TRBD1 (6 bases). The CDR3 is 16 residues long. Germline assignment: CDR1 SGHAT and CDR2 FQNNGV. The V and J ends lost 0 bases and 4 bases respectively, with 15 bases between them. This CDR3 is CASSLDQGSRVYGYTF. The CDR3 DNA sequence: TGTGCCAGCAGCTTAGATCAGGGGAGCAGGGTCTATGGCTACACCTTC.

The chain is built from TRBV4-1 and TRBJ1-4; D might be TRBD1 (6 bases). Between the trimmed V and J ends, which lost 4 bases and 10 bases, there was a span of 22 bases. The CDR3 loop spans 16 amino acids. CDR1 and CDR2 from the germline V gene are MGHRA and YSYEKL. The CDR3 region has the DNA TGCGCCAGCAGCCGAGGGGGAGACAGCGAGCTCGGAAAACTGTTTTTT. Encoded protein: CASSRGGDSELGKLFF.

J is TRBJ2-2 and V is TRBV2; D is unclear. Germline lookup yields CDR1 SNHLY and CDR2 FYNNEI. The CDR3 loop spans 11 amino acids. The ends were cut back, 8 bases at V and 7 bases at J, with 8 bases in the middle. The CDR3 region has the DNA TGTGCCAGCCGGTTTCGCGGGGAGCTGTTTTTT. It translates to CASRFRGELFF.

This rearrangement joins TRBV4-1 to TRBJ2-7; perhaps TRBD2 as D (6 bases). Germline CDR1 is MGHRA and CDR2 is YSYEKL. This CDR3 spans 13 amino acids. The V end lost 6 bases, the J end lost 7 bases, and 16 bases lay between the germline ends. The CDR3 protein is CASSPGFGGEQYF. DNA of the CDR3: TGCGCCAGCAGTCCGGGGTTCGGAGGGGAGCAGTACTTC.

The rearrangement joins TRBV20-1 to TRBJ1-3; D remains ambiguous. CDR1 and CDR2 from the germline V gene are DFQATT and SNEGSKA (reference sequence). CDR3 size: 10 residues. The CDR3, as DNA: TGCAGCGCGCGCGGAAACACCATATATTTT. Translation: CSARGNTIYF.

This chain uses TRBV4-1 with TRBJ1-4; TRBD1 is a possible D gene (5 bases). The CDR3 loop spans 16 amino acids. Germline loops: CDR1 MGHRA, CDR2 YSYEKL. V was cut by 1 base and J by 3 bases, with 12 bases left in between. The CDR3 nucleotides are TGCGCCAGCAGCCAAGGCCGGGGGGAACCTAATGAAAAACTGTTTTTT. The encoded protein is CASSQGRGEPNEKLFF.

V is TRBV7-2 and J is TRBJ2-7, with no clear D. V lost 5 bases to trimming and J lost 1 base, with 12 bases between them. Germline CDR1 is SGHTA and CDR2 is FQGNSA. This CDR3 has 14 residues. The CDR3 DNA reads as TGTGCCAGCAGCCTTCCGTACAGTTCCTACGAGCAGTACTTC. Amino acids: CASSLPYSSYEQYF.

This chain links TRBV2 with TRBJ2-1; TRBD2 is a possible D gene (6 bases). CDR1 SNHLY and CDR2 FYNNEI come from the germline V gene. Trimming pared 5 bases from V and 0 bases from J, leaving 17 bases between. There are 17 residues in the CDR3. The CDR3 sequence is CASSPDTSFRSYNEQFF. The CDR3 DNA is TGTGCCAGCAGTCCCGACACTAGCTTTCGCTCCTACAATGAGCAGTTCTTC.

The chain couples TRBV11-2 to TRBJ2-7; 7 bases line up with TRBD2. From germline, CDR1 is SGHAT and CDR2 FQNNGV. The CDR3 is 16 amino acids. The V and J ends lost 3 bases and 3 bases, in that order; junction bases with no gene match: 11. This chain's CDR3 is CASSFGLAALYYEQYF. CDR3 sequence (DNA): TGTGCCAGCAGCTTTGGCCTAGCGGCTCTCTACTACGAGCAGTACTTC.

J is TRBJ2-3 and V is TRBV5-1; tentative D call: TRBD2 (6 bases). V was shortened by 4 bases and J by 6 bases, with 12 bases between the two germline ends. The CDR3 totals 13 residues. Germline values: CDR1 SGHRS, CDR2 YFSETQ. The CDR3 loop is CASSAGGDDTQYF. The CDR3 DNA follows: TGCGCCAGCAGCGCCGGAGGGGACGATACGCAGTATTTT.

The CDR3 DNA reads TGCAGTGCTAGATTGGCTGGCTACACCTTC. Amino acids: CSARLAGYTF. The chain recombines TRBV20-1 with TRBJ1-2; no reliable D call. This CDR3 is built from 10 residues. Trimming removed 2 bases from V and 7 bases from J, with 5 bases in between. Per germline, CDR1 DFQATT and CDR2 SNEGSKA (reference sequence).

The V gene is TRBV6-4, the J gene TRBJ2-6; TRBD2 might be the D (5 bases). V lost 4 bases and J lost 2, with 9 bases in between. CDR3 length: 15 residues. The V gene's germline CDR1 is MRHNA and CDR2 SNTAGT. CDR3 in DNA: TGTGCCAGCAGTGCGGAGGCGGCTGGGGCCAACGTCCTGACTTTC. It encodes CASSAEAAGANVLTF.

The gene calls are TRBV30 and TRBJ1-4; tentative D call: TRBD1 (6 bases). Germline CDR1 and CDR2: GTSNPN and SVGIG (reference sequence). The CDR3 spans 15 residues. Trimming removed 2 bases at V and 7 bases at J, with 17 bases between. The CDR3 nucleotides are TGTGCCTGGAGTCGGAGACAGGCAGGCAGTGAAAAACTGTTTTTT. It specifies CAWSRRQAGSEKLFF.